These T cell receptor beta chains were read from a single sample in a study of T-cell memory formation after mild COVID-19. TCRdb called the 5' RACE reads again in MiXCR, with one record for every CDR3 protein. The sample has under 300,000 distinct CDR3 sequences, approximately 7.6% seen once. The sequenced material came from PBMCs or a T cell subset sorted from them (not recorded which). These receptors were obtained from a man in his late teens or twenties who had mild COVID-19 (a few samples of this study predate the infection). Cell type and time point are not known. Each CDR3 is given with its conserved first and last residue. The order of the fields is CDR3 protein, CDR3 DNA, V gene, D gene, CDR3 length, clone size, J gene. D genes are given only for firm matches. The listing skips clone size in some rows; elsewhere it reads once, few, many or a size class.

cdr3_aa: CASSPGGWAEAFF
cdr3_nt: TGTGCCAGCAGCCCAGGGGGTTGGGCTGAAGCTTTCTTT
v_call: TRBV9
d_call: TRBD1
cdr3_length: 13
clone_size: NA
j_call: TRBJ1-1

cdr3_aa: CASSFWVQGQETQYF
cdr3_nt: TGTGCCAGCAGCTTTTGGGTCCAGGGACAAGAGACCCAGTACTTC
v_call: TRBV7-8
d_call: NA
cdr3_length: 15
clone_size: few
j_call: TRBJ2-5

cdr3_aa: CASSSSGGFYGYTF
cdr3_nt: TGTGCCAGCAGCTCCTCGGGGGGCTTCTATGGCTACACCTTC
v_call: TRBV7-9
d_call: NA
cdr3_length: 14
clone_size: few
j_call: TRBJ1-2

cdr3_aa: CASSQYRGGARSDEQFF
cdr3_nt: TGCGCCAGCAGCCAATACCGCGGGGGGGCCCGGTCCGATGAGCAGTTCTTC
v_call: TRBV4-3
d_call: TRBD2
cdr3_length: 17
clone_size: few
j_call: TRBJ2-1

cdr3_aa: CAARGQPQHF
cdr3_nt: TGTGCCGCGAGGGGTCAGCCCCAGCATTTT
v_call: TRBV15
d_call: NA
cdr3_length: 10
clone_size: few
j_call: TRBJ1-5

cdr3_aa: CSARGWTSQETQYF
cdr3_nt: TGCAGTGCTAGAGGATGGACATCTCAAGAGACCCAGTACTTC
v_call: TRBV20-1
d_call: NA
cdr3_length: 14
clone_size: many
j_call: TRBJ2-5

cdr3_aa: CASSRSFVGYTF
cdr3_nt: TGTGCCAGTAGTCGGAGCTTCGTTGGCTACACCTTC
v_call: TRBV19
d_call: NA
cdr3_length: 12
clone_size: few
j_call: TRBJ1-2

cdr3_aa: CSAPRNAGDTQYF
cdr3_nt: TGCAGTGCCCCCCGTAACGCGGGCGATACGCAGTATTTT
v_call: TRBV20-1
d_call: NA
cdr3_length: 13
clone_size: NA
j_call: TRBJ2-3

cdr3_aa: CASSGPTGGDTEAFF
cdr3_nt: TGCGCCAGCAGCGGCCCGACAGGGGGCGATACTGAAGCTTTCTTT
v_call: TRBV5-1
d_call: TRBD1
cdr3_length: 15
clone_size: NA
j_call: TRBJ1-1

cdr3_aa: CASSRQGPQETQYF
cdr3_nt: TGTGCTAGCAGCCGACAGGGCCCTCAAGAGACCCAGTACTTC
v_call: TRBV7-7
d_call: TRBD1
cdr3_length: 14
clone_size: few
j_call: TRBJ2-5

cdr3_aa: CASVGRGPTGELFF
cdr3_nt: TGTGCCAGCGTGGGGCGGGGGCCCACCGGGGAGCTGTTTTTT
v_call: TRBV2
d_call: NA
cdr3_length: 14
clone_size: few
j_call: TRBJ2-2

cdr3_aa: CAILQQQGAPLHF
cdr3_nt: TGTGCCATCCTTCAACAACAGGGTGCACCCCTCCACTTT
v_call: TRBV10-3
d_call: NA
cdr3_length: 13
clone_size: few
j_call: TRBJ1-6

cdr3_aa: CASSQDYYNKGSSYGYTF
cdr3_nt: TGCGCCAGCAGCCAAGATTATTATAATAAGGGCAGCAGCTATGGCTACACCTTC
v_call: TRBV4-3
d_call: NA
cdr3_length: 18
clone_size: few
j_call: TRBJ1-2

cdr3_aa: CASSARLEGWENTIYF
cdr3_nt: TGTGCCAGCAGCGCCCGCCTAGAGGGGTGGGAAAACACCATATATTTT
v_call: TRBV9
d_call: NA
cdr3_length: 16
clone_size: few
j_call: TRBJ1-3

cdr3_aa: CASSYEVRYEQFF
cdr3_nt: TGTGCCAGCAGTTACGAGGTTAGGTATGAGCAGTTCTTC
v_call: TRBV6-2/TRBV6-3
d_call: NA
cdr3_length: 13
clone_size: few
j_call: TRBJ2-1

cdr3_aa: CASSSQNTEAFF
cdr3_nt: TGCGCCAGCAGCTCCCAGAACACTGAAGCTTTCTTT
v_call: TRBV5-1
d_call: NA
cdr3_length: 12
clone_size: many
j_call: TRBJ1-1

cdr3_aa: CASSLVVQERAQYF
cdr3_nt: TGTGCCAGCAGCTTAGTGGTACAGGAGAGAGCGCAGTATTTT
v_call: TRBV7-2
d_call: NA
cdr3_length: 14
clone_size: many
j_call: TRBJ2-3

cdr3_aa: CSARRVSDAGYYEQYF
cdr3_nt: TGCAGTGCTAGGAGGGTGTCAGACGCCGGCTACTACGAGCAGTACTTC
v_call: TRBV20-1
d_call: NA
cdr3_length: 16
clone_size: NA
j_call: TRBJ2-7

cdr3_aa: CASTPLSKNIQYF
cdr3_nt: TGTGCCAGCACCCCTCTGTCCAAAAACATTCAGTACTTC
v_call: TRBV7-9
d_call: NA
cdr3_length: 13
clone_size: many
j_call: TRBJ2-4

cdr3_aa: CASSLAGEIYEQYF
cdr3_nt: TGTGCCAGCAGCTTGGCGGGAGAAATATACGAGCAGTACTTC
v_call: TRBV5-6
d_call: NA
cdr3_length: 14
clone_size: few
j_call: TRBJ2-7

cdr3_aa: CASSLGTKEETQYF
cdr3_nt: TGTGCCAGCAGTTTAGGGACTAAGGAAGAGACCCAGTACTTC
v_call: TRBV28
d_call: TRBD2
cdr3_length: 14
clone_size: few
j_call: TRBJ2-5

cdr3_aa: CASLPASSGANVLTF
cdr3_nt: TGTGCCAGCCTGCCCGCCAGCTCTGGGGCCAACGTCCTGACTTTC
v_call: TRBV6-2/TRBV6-3
d_call: NA
cdr3_length: 15
clone_size: few
j_call: TRBJ2-6

cdr3_aa: CSALKATDTQYF
cdr3_nt: TGCAGTGCTTTAAAGGCAACAGATACGCAGTATTTT
v_call: TRBV20-1
d_call: NA
cdr3_length: 12
clone_size: NA
j_call: TRBJ2-3

cdr3_aa: CASSWGQGIGGELFF
cdr3_nt: TGTGCCAGCAGTTGGGGACAAGGGATAGGCGGGGAGCTGTTTTTT
v_call: TRBV27
d_call: NA
cdr3_length: 15
clone_size: few
j_call: TRBJ2-2

cdr3_aa: CAISESVAGGNNEQFF
cdr3_nt: TGTGCCATCAGTGAGTCGGTAGCGGGGGGAAACAATGAGCAGTTCTTC
v_call: TRBV10-3
d_call: TRBD2
cdr3_length: 16
clone_size: few
j_call: TRBJ2-1

cdr3_aa: CASSVGLGKTDTQYF
cdr3_nt: TGTGCCAGCAGCGTAGGTCTAGGAAAGACAGATACGCAGTATTTT
v_call: TRBV9
d_call: NA
cdr3_length: 15
clone_size: many
j_call: TRBJ2-3

cdr3_aa: CSVHTTESSKNIQYF
cdr3_nt: TGCAGCGTTCACACGACTGAATCAAGCAAAAACATTCAGTACTTC
v_call: TRBV29-1
d_call: NA
cdr3_length: 15
clone_size: NA
j_call: TRBJ2-4

cdr3_aa: CASSLLRLAVSTDTQYF
cdr3_nt: TGTGCCAGCAGCTTGCTACGACTAGCCGTTAGCACAGATACGCAGTATTTT
v_call: TRBV7-9
d_call: TRBD2
cdr3_length: 17
clone_size: NA
j_call: TRBJ2-3

cdr3_aa: CSVSNPGSSYNEQFF
cdr3_nt: TGCAGCGTTTCCAATCCAGGGAGCTCCTACAATGAGCAGTTCTTC
v_call: TRBV29-1
d_call: NA
cdr3_length: 15
clone_size: NA
j_call: TRBJ2-1

cdr3_aa: CASRVREAGELFF
cdr3_nt: TGTGCCAGCAGGGTCAGGGAGGCCGGGGAGCTGTTTTTT
v_call: TRBV2
d_call: NA
cdr3_length: 13
clone_size: many
j_call: TRBJ2-2

cdr3_aa: CASSGRAVGNQPQHF
cdr3_nt: TGTGCCAGTTCGGGCAGGGCGGTTGGCAATCAGCCCCAGCATTTT
v_call: TRBV19
d_call: NA
cdr3_length: 15
clone_size: few
j_call: TRBJ1-5

cdr3_aa: CASSYGVGGQNIQYF
cdr3_nt: TGTGCCAGCAGTTACGGTGTGGGGGGACAAAACATTCAGTACTTC
v_call: TRBV27
d_call: NA
cdr3_length: 15
clone_size: few
j_call: TRBJ2-4

cdr3_aa: CSVEIDRRDTQYF
cdr3_nt: TGCAGCGTTGAGATCGATCGACGAGATACGCAGTATTTT
v_call: TRBV29-1
d_call: NA
cdr3_length: 13
clone_size: few
j_call: TRBJ2-3

cdr3_aa: CASSRILGGPNTGELFF
cdr3_nt: TGCGCCAGCAGCCGTATCCTCGGGGGCCCGAACACCGGGGAGCTGTTTTTT
v_call: TRBV4-1
d_call: NA
cdr3_length: 17
clone_size: many
j_call: TRBJ2-2

cdr3_aa: CASSPARGPYEQYF
cdr3_nt: TGTGCCAGCAGCCCCGCCCGGGGACCCTACGAGCAGTACTTC
v_call: TRBV3-1
d_call: NA
cdr3_length: 14
clone_size: NA
j_call: TRBJ2-7

cdr3_aa: CASSSSARDSSYEQYF
cdr3_nt: TGTGCCAGCAGCTCGAGCGCCCGGGACAGCTCCTACGAGCAGTACTTC
v_call: TRBV7-2
d_call: TRBD1
cdr3_length: 16
clone_size: NA
j_call: TRBJ2-7

cdr3_aa: CASSLGRIYGYTF
cdr3_nt: TGTGCCAGCAGTTTAGGCAGGATCTATGGCTACACCTTC
v_call: TRBV12-3/TRBV12-4
d_call: NA
cdr3_length: 13
clone_size: NA
j_call: TRBJ1-2

cdr3_aa: CASNEAEETQYF
cdr3_nt: TGTGCCAGCAACGAGGCTGAAGAGACCCAGTACTTC
v_call: TRBV28
d_call: NA
cdr3_length: 12
clone_size: many
j_call: TRBJ2-5

cdr3_aa: CATSDYRTDQPQHF
cdr3_nt: TGTGCCACCAGTGATTATCGGACCGATCAGCCCCAGCATTTT
v_call: TRBV24-1
d_call: NA
cdr3_length: 14
clone_size: few
j_call: TRBJ1-5

cdr3_aa: CASSLDGGGTDTQYF
cdr3_nt: TGTGCCAGCAGCTTAGACGGGGGGGGCACAGATACGCAGTATTTT
v_call: TRBV7-3
d_call: TRBD2
cdr3_length: 15
clone_size: NA
j_call: TRBJ2-3